The source of this T cell receptor (beta chain) is a study of Ad26.COV2.S vaccination and SARS-CoV-2 variants. Study results and caveats: Reportedly, spike-specific CD8+ and CD4+ T cell responses achieved substantial breadth once vaccination had taken place.

This CDR3 is built from 15 residues. The germline CDR1 and CDR2 sequences are LNHNV and YYDKDF (reference sequence). V lost 5 bases to trimming and J lost 1 base; unmatched junction nucleotides: 5. As for treatment: some 20 received Ad26.COV2.S at low or high dose, single or two shots; about 5 received placebo; per-sample allocation not given. Following the first vaccine or placebo injection, samples were taken on day 63. This Boston cohort included adults aged 18-55 years. Note on this clone: Its target is not known.

The method was immunoSEQ multiplex PCR; TCRdb's version includes in-frame clones alone and lacks a portion of them. The sample lists over 350,000 clones, about 88% occurring once. The sequences come from peripheral blood, collected in a trial of Ad26.COV2.S vaccine versus placebo. This receptor was obtained from a person aged 18-60 years who received the Ad26.COV2.S COVID-19 vaccine or a placebo. V is TRBV15 and J is TRBJ2-3; 8 bases fit TRBD1. The DNA for the CDR3 is TGTGCCACCAGCGTCGGACAGGGCGGCACAGATACGCAGTATTTT. Residues: CATSVGQGGTDTQYF.